The 8 T cell receptor beta chains below come from one sample, sequenced in a study of OX40 agonist ivuxolimab in advanced cancers. Library preparation was by the immunoSEQ multiplex PCR assay. In its TCRdb copy, this immuneACCESS table keeps in-frame sequences only and misses some clones. Where compared with another copy, unresolved V genes explain less than half of these, and the others have no known cause. The sample table holds approximately 70,000 clones, of which 75% to 90% were seen once. Approximately 3% of the sample rests with the top ten. Specimen: CD4+ or CD8+ T cells sorted from blood, collected in a trial of the OX40 agonist ivuxolimab. Every receptor here comes from an adult with an advanced solid tumor such as melanoma, head and neck, liver or kidney cancer.

Here the CDR3 DNA reads TGTGCCAGCAGTGACCGGGACAGGGTCCCCTACGAGCAGTACTTC. Protein product: CASSDRDRVPYEQYF. This chain connects TRBV6-1 to TRBJ2-7; TRBD1 aligns across 9 bases. The CDR3 consists of 15 residues. Trimming at V came to 3 bases and at J to 2 bases, leaving 5 bases not matched to a gene. The germline CDR1 and CDR2 sequences are MNHNS and SASEGT.

The rearrangement uses TRBV9 and TRBJ2-7; the match to TRBD2 covers 9 bases. V lost 4 bases to trimming and J lost 5 bases; unmatched junction nucleotides: 13. The CDR3 runs to 16 residues. Per the germline V gene, CDR1 is SGDLS and CDR2 is YYNGEE. Here the CDR3 DNA reads TGTGCCAGCAGCCCCCGGGAAAGAGCTAGCGGGGACGAGCAGTACTTC. It codes for CASSPRERASGDEQYF.

This chain joins TRBV7-9 and TRBJ1-2, with D unresolved. CDR3 size: 13 residues. V was cut by 5 bases and J by 7 bases, with 14 bases left in between. The V gene's germline CDR1 is SEHNR and CDR2 FQNEAQ (reference sequence). The DNA of the CDR3 is TGTGCCAGCAGCCCATCGGGTCTAGGTGGCTACACCTTC. It codes for CASSPSGLGGYTF.

The chain employs TRBV5-1 and TRBJ1-3; the D gene is possibly TRBD1 (5 bases). Germline CDR1 SGHRS, CDR2 YFSETQ. V gave up 5 bases and J gave up 2 bases, with 14 bases separating them. The CDR3 is 15 amino acids. CDR3: CASRTAPGAGNTIYF. In DNA form, the CDR3 reads TGCGCCAGCAGAACAGCCCCGGGGGCTGGAAACACCATATATTTT.

CDR3 DNA sequence: TGTGCCAGCAGCTTAGGGGCGACGGTGAACACCGGGGAGCTGTTTTTT. It yields the protein CASSLGATVNTGELFF. This sequence joins TRBV7-3 and TRBJ2-2, with D perhaps matching TRBD1 (5 bases). This CDR3 is 16 amino acids long. Trimming took off 2 bases at V and 1 base at J, with 11 bases between the two ends. Germline assignment: CDR1 SGHTA and CDR2 FQGTGA. Full variable domain (rest looked up from reference TRBV7-3 and TRBJ2-2): GAGVSQTPSNKVTEKGKYVELRCDPISGHTALYWYRQSLGQGPEFLIYFQGTGAADDSGLPNDRFFAVRPEGSVSTLKIQRTERGDSAVYLCASSLGATVNTGELFFGEGSRLTVL.

The chain is built from TRBV12-5 and TRBJ1-3; TRBD1 is a possible D gene (5 bases). From germline, CDR1 is LGHNT and CDR2 FRNRAP. CDR3 length: 14 residues. The germline V and J ends were trimmed by 7 bases and 4 bases, with 14 bases remaining between them. This CDR3 reads CASALGGTGNTIYF. Here the CDR3 DNA reads TGTGCTAGTGCCCTGGGGGGAACGGGAAACACCATATATTTT. Together with reference TRBV12-5 and TRBJ1-3, the CDR3 gives the full variable domain: DARVTQTPRHKVTEMGQEVTMRCQPILGHNTVFWYRQTMMQGLELLAYFRNRAPLDDSGMPKDRFSAEMPDATLATLKIQPSEPRDSAVYFCASALGGTGNTIYFGEGSWLTVV.

The chain combines TRBV30 with TRBJ2-3; possibly TRBD1 for D (6 bases). The CDR3 sequence is 13 residues long. V lost 5 bases and J 4 bases, leaving 13 bases between the germline ends. The germline gives CDR1 GTSNPN, CDR2 SVGIG (reference sequence). CDR3 bases: TGTGCCTGGGGTCAGGGGCAAGCAGATACGCAGTATTTT. Translated: CAWGQGQADTQYF.

The chain couples TRBV18 to TRBJ1-3; maybe TRBD1 (6 bases). The germline V and J ends were trimmed by 1 base and 0 bases, with 13 bases remaining between them. Germline assignment: CDR1 KGHSH and CDR2 LQKENI. CDR3 length equals 17 residues. The DNA for the CDR3 is TGTGCCAGCTCACCACTCAGACAGGTGAACTCTGGAAACACCATATATTTT. It translates to CASSPLRQVNSGNTIYF. Based on the CDR3 plus reference TRBV18 and TRBJ1-3, the full variable domain is NAGVMQNPRHLVRRRGQEARLRCSPMKGHSHVYWYRQLPEEGLKFMVYLQKENIIDESGMPKERFSAEFPKEGPSILRIQQVVRGDSAAYFCASSPLRQVNSGNTIYFGEGSWLTVV.